Sequencing of this TCR beta chain was carried out in a study of blood T cell repertoires in COVID-19. Overall study: Collection of acute and convalescent COVID-19 samples took place in the United States, Italy and Spain. The cDNA or gDNA used as material had been derived from T cells, B-cell-depleted T cells, or PBMCs.

Exposed participants came across a COVID-19 case within 2 weeks before study entry. Method: immunoSEQ multiplex PCR; TCRdb's copy keeps in-frame clones and lacks some. The data contain hundreds of thousands of clones, about four fifths of them seen just once; the ten biggest clones take up approximately 3.8%. The receptor was derived from a woman in her thirties or forties who had been exposed to COVID-19. Sequences were obtained from PBMCs or T cells enriched from blood (not recorded which).

CDR3 DNA: TGTGCCAGCAGCAGACAGTCAGATACGCAGTATTTT. It specifies CASSRQSDTQYF. The gene calls are TRBV7-9 and TRBJ2-3, with D possibly TRBD1 on 5 matching bases. The CDR3 sequence is 12 residues long. Germline V gene lookup returns CDR1 SEHNR and CDR2 FQNEAQ (reference sequence). Trimming left V 5 bases short and J 4 bases short, with 7 bases between.